This TCR beta chain was identified in a study of T cell responses to AZD1222 COVID-19 vaccine. Notes on this clone: Its antigen is not identified.

Measured with immunoSEQ multiplex PCR; TCRdb has only the in-frame clones, and not every one. The profile shows about 120,000 clones, under 95% of them singletons. Study-level points and caveats: Vaccination with two AZD1222 doses was followed by a rise in Spike-specific TCR breadth and depth. The sample set comprised mostly white British donors with more females, and clonal diversity was possibly underestimated.

The CDR3 loop spans 12 amino acids. J lost 11 bases, V lost 1 base, and 6 bases had no gene match. Germline assignment: CDR1 GTSNPN and CDR2 SVGIG (reference sequence). The TCR originated in an adult who received the AZD1222 COVID-19 vaccine. Here the sequenced sample was peripheral blood, taken 28 days after the second AZD1222 dose. This rearrangement joins TRBV30 to TRBJ1-1; TRBD1 agrees at 8 bases. Here the CDR3 DNA reads TGTGCCTGGAGTGAGGGGACAGGAGTTGCTTTCTTT. It is translated as CAWSEGTGVAFF.